Below are 27 T cell receptor beta chains sequenced from a single sample in a study of OX40 agonist ivuxolimab in advanced cancers. Only in-frame clones appear in the TCRdb table, and some are missing; sequencing was by immunoSEQ multiplex PCR. The sample shows 57,000 or so clones, approximately 86% of them seen only once. Sequencing was performed on CD4+ or CD8+ T cells sorted from blood, taken in a trial of the OX40 agonist ivuxolimab. These receptor sequences come from an adult with an advanced solid tumor such as melanoma, head and neck, liver or kidney cancer.

The sample holds a few counts of this clone. The gene calls are TRBV30 and TRBJ1-5; D possibly corresponds to TRBD1 (5 bases). Germline loops: CDR1 GTSNPN, CDR2 SVGIG (reference sequence). The CDR3 extends over 14 amino acids. Trimming cost V 4 bases and J 2 bases, with 12 bases left between them. CDR3 in DNA: TGTGCCTGGAATCGGGGGAGCCGCAATCAGCCCCAGCATTTT. This sequence encodes CAWNRGSRNQPQHF.

V and J are TRBV19 and TRBJ1-1; 8 bases agree with TRBD1. Trimming cost V 8 bases and J 2 bases; bases outside gene matches: 7. The germline gives CDR1 LNHDA, CDR2 SQIVND (reference sequence). The CDR3 runs to 14 residues. The CDR3 region has the DNA TGTGCCAGTTCGCCTGACAGGGGAAACACTGAAGCTTTCTTT. It is translated as CASSPDRGNTEAFF.

The chain recombines TRBV5-1 with TRBJ2-7; 13 positions agree with TRBD2. The CDR3 length is 15 residues. CDR1 is SGHRS, CDR2 YFSETQ, per germline. J gave up 5 bases and V 4 bases, and 6 bases lay outside the gene matches. CDR3 bases: TGCGCCAGCAGCCCGGGACTAGCGGGAAGGCACGAGCAGTACTTC. Its translation: CASSPGLAGRHEQYF.

V gene TRBV4-2 combines with J gene TRBJ1-2; the D is unclear. Looked up from germline, CDR1 is LGHNA and CDR2 is YNFKEQ. The CDR3 has 12 amino acids. V shed 2 bases and J shed 7 bases, with 8 bases lying between them. As DNA, the CDR3 is TGTGCCAGCAGCCAAATAGGCGGTGGCTACACCTTC. This gives the protein CASSQIGGGYTF.

This chain links TRBV5-4 with TRBJ1-2; 9 bases line up with TRBD1. This CDR3 is built from 14 residues. J lost 2 bases, V lost 3 bases, and 2 bases had no gene match. Germline CDR1 is SGHNT and CDR2 is YYREEE (reference sequence). CDR3 loop: CASSSGTGNYGYTF. The DNA for the CDR3 is TGTGCCAGCAGCTCCGGGACAGGGAACTATGGCTACACCTTC.

The J gene is TRBJ2-3, the V gene TRBV6-5; 9 bases fit TRBD1. V was pared by 6 bases and J by 6 bases, with 7 bases of the junction left unmatched. This CDR3 region has 14 residues. Germline V lookup: CDR1 MNHEY, CDR2 SVGAGI. CDR3 in amino acids: CASRWDRARDTQYF. CDR3 sequence (DNA): TGTGCCAGCAGATGGGACAGGGCCAGGGATACGCAGTATTTT.

V is TRBV5-4 and J is TRBJ2-2, with D perhaps TRBD1 (6 bases). This CDR3 region has 15 residues. Germline V lookup: CDR1 SGHNT, CDR2 YYREEE (reference sequence). Trimming took off 4 bases at V and 2 bases at J, with 12 bases between the two ends. CDR3 residues: CASSPSGHNTGELFF. CDR3 sequence (DNA): TGTGCCAGCAGCCCCTCGGGACACAACACCGGGGAGCTGTTTTTT.

V is TRBV5-6 and J is TRBJ2-7; D assignment may be TRBD1 or TRBD2 (6 bases each). Germline V gene lookup returns CDR1 SGHDT and CDR2 YYEEEE. This CDR3 comprises 14 residues. V lost 0 bases and J 2 bases, leaving 9 bases between the germline ends. CDR3 DNA sequence: TGTGCCAGCAGCTTGGACAGGGAGGCCTACGAGCAGTACTTC. Translation: CASSLDREAYEQYF.

The J gene is TRBJ2-1, the V gene TRBV7-2; a possible D gene is TRBD1 (5 bases). This CDR3 contains 12 residues. V dropped 7 bases and J dropped 7 bases, with 11 bases sitting between them. From germline, CDR1 is SGHTA and CDR2 FQGNSA. CDR3 residues: CASNRRGNEQFF. The CDR3 coding sequence is TGTGCCAGCAACAGAAGGGGTAATGAGCAGTTCTTC.

The rearrangement links TRBV11-3 to TRBJ2-2, with no clear D. CDR3 length equals 13 residues. V lost 4 bases and J lost 8, with 11 bases in between. Germline V gives CDR1 SGHNT, CDR2 YENEEA. The CDR3 sequence: CASSSRVTGELFF. The CDR3 nucleotides read TGTGCCAGCAGCTCTAGGGTTACAGGGGAGCTGTTTTTT.

This sequence joins TRBV7-2 and TRBJ2-3; D is uncertain. Trimming left V 6 bases short and J 1 base short, with 11 bases between. The CDR3 is 14 residues long. The germline V gene encodes CDR1 SGHTA and CDR2 FQGNSA. The CDR3 loop reads CASSQAWGTDTQYF. The CDR3 DNA follows: TGTGCCAGCAGTCAAGCTTGGGGCACAGATACGCAGTATTTT.

The genes are TRBV2 and TRBJ2-5; no firm D call. Germline V gene sequence: CDR1 SNHLY, CDR2 FYNNEI. The CDR3 extends over 13 amino acids. The germline V and J ends were trimmed by 5 bases and 0 bases, with 7 bases remaining between them. CDR3 DNA sequence: TGTGCCAGCAGTCCAGCTTACCAAGAGACCCAGTACTTC. Protein sequence: CASSPAYQETQYF.

This rearrangement joins TRBV27 to TRBJ2-3; 9 bases map to TRBD1. CDR3 length: 21 residues. Trimming at V came to 3 bases and at J to 2 bases, leaving 21 bases not matched to a gene. CDR1 and CDR2 from the germline V gene are MNHEY and SMNVEV (reference sequence). CDR3 protein: CASSFRNRDRASSKATDTQYF. The CDR3 coding sequence is TGTGCCAGCAGTTTCCGGAATCGGGACAGGGCCTCTTCTAAAGCCACAGATACGCAGTATTTT.

This chain links TRBV7-9 with TRBJ1-4; D is perhaps TRBD1 (6 bases). Germline CDR1 reads SEHNR; CDR2 reads FQNEAQ (reference sequence). V was clipped by 5 bases and J by 8 bases, with 15 bases between them. The CDR3 totals 14 residues. As DNA, the CDR3 is TGTGCCAGCAGCCCACAGGGTCGGGAGGAAAAACTGTTTTTT. Protein sequence: CASSPQGREEKLFF.

The V and J genes are TRBV11-3 and TRBJ1-5; tentatively, D is TRBD1 (5 bases). Per the germline V gene, CDR1 is SGHNT and CDR2 is YENEEA. This CDR3 has 18 residues. Between the trimmed V and J ends, which lost 5 bases and 4 bases, there was a span of 24 bases. Written as DNA, the CDR3 is TGTGCCAGCAGCATAAACACGAAAAACCTAAGGGGAAATCAGCCCCAGCATTTT. This translates into CASSINTKNLRGNQPQHF. Full variable domain (outside the CDR3, taken from reference TRBV11-3 and TRBJ1-5): EAGVVQSPRYKIIEKKQPVAFWCNPISGHNTLYWYLQNLGQGPELLIRYENEEAVDDSQLPKDRFSAERLKGVDSTLKIQPAELGDSAVYLCASSINTKNLRGNQPQHFGDGTRLSIL.

For the CDR3, the DNA is TGCGCCAGCAGCTTATCCCAGACAGGTCGCTCCTACGAGCAGTACTTC. Its translation: CASSLSQTGRSYEQYF. V and J are TRBV5-1 and TRBJ2-7; D is perhaps TRBD1 (6 bases). CDR1 is SGHRS and CDR2 is YFSETQ in the germline V gene. The CDR3 runs 16 residues. Deletions cut 2 bases from V and 0 bases from J, with 15 bases between.

This clone has only a few counts. CDR3 residues: CASSGKERVTDTQYF. The CDR3 DNA follows: TGTGCCAGCAGTGGAAAGGAGCGGGTCACAGATACGCAGTATTTT. The rearrangement links TRBV2 to TRBJ2-3, with D possibly being TRBD2 (6 bases). The CDR3 runs to 15 residues. The V and J ends lost 4 bases and 2 bases respectively, with 13 bases between them. CDR1 is SNHLY, CDR2 FYNNEI, per germline.

The chain couples TRBV4-1 to TRBJ2-1, with 8 bases lining up with TRBD2. The V gene's germline CDR1 is MGHRA and CDR2 YSYEKL. The CDR3 length is 18 residues. Trimming took 1 base from V and 3 from J; bases not matched to a gene: 11. CDR3 DNA: TGCGCCAGCAGCCAAGCGGGCGGGGGGAACATTTTCTACAATGAGCAGTTCTTC. This codes for CASSQAGGGNIFYNEQFF.

CDR3 protein: CASSIAGGWDRGYEQYF. Written as DNA, the CDR3 is TGTGCCAGTAGTATCGCGGGAGGATGGGACAGGGGCTACGAGCAGTACTTC. The V call is TRBV19, the J call TRBJ2-7, with 10 positions matching TRBD1. CDR1 and CDR2 from the germline V gene are LNHDA and SQIVND (reference sequence). The trim removed 3 bases at V and 3 bases at J, leaving 11 bases unmatched. The CDR3 is made up of 17 amino acids. The entire variable domain, with the rest obtained from reference TRBV19 and TRBJ2-7, is as follows: DGGITQSPKYLFRKEGQNVTLSCEQNLNHDAMYWYRQDPGQGLRLIYYSQIVNDFQKGDIAEGYSVSREKKESFPLTVTSAQKNPTAFYLCASSIAGGWDRGYEQYFGPGTRLTVT.

This clone occurred once. A read error is possible here, since a much larger clone lies one base away. The chain couples TRBV18 to TRBJ1-1; D is uncertain. Looked up from germline, CDR1 is KGHSH and CDR2 is LQKENI. The V gene lost 2 bases and the J gene lost 1 base, with 5 bases spanning the gap. This CDR3 region has 13 residues. The CDR3 DNA sequence: TGTGCCAGCTCACCAGACGCGAACACTGAAGCTTTCTTT. Translating gives CASSPDANTEAFF.

V and J are TRBV5-5 and TRBJ2-5, with 16 bases aligning to TRBD2. V shed 3 bases and J 1 base; nucleotides not matched to a gene: 6. The germline V gene encodes CDR1 SGHKS and CDR2 YYEKEE (reference sequence). The CDR3 totals 18 residues. CDR3 sequence (DNA): TGTGCCAGCAGCTCCGGGACTAGCGGGGGGGCCGGCCAAGAGACCCAGTACTTC. Translated: CASSSGTSGGAGQETQYF.

This clone was detected once. The gene calls are TRBV7-8 and TRBJ2-2; 10 positions agree with TRBD2. CDR3 length equals 15 residues. The junction had 7 bases not matched to a gene; V was cut back by 3 bases and J by 9 bases. Looked up from germline, CDR1 is SGHVS and CDR2 is FQNEAQ. This CDR3 is CASSFRLAGVRELFF. In DNA, the CDR3 is TGTGCCAGCAGCTTTCGGCTAGCGGGAGTCAGGGAGCTGTTTTTT.

This sequence joins TRBV11-2 and TRBJ2-2, with TRBD2 identical over 7 bases. The CDR3 consists of 16 residues. V dropped 1 base and J dropped 3; count of bases not matched to a gene: 5. Germline assignment: CDR1 SGHAT and CDR2 FQNNGV. The CDR3 region has the DNA TGTGCCAGCAGCTTAGTCGCGGGAGAATACACCGGGGAGCTGTTTTTT. Protein sequence: CASSLVAGEYTGELFF.

This chain joins TRBV14 and TRBJ2-1, with 13 bases that match TRBD2. Germline lookup yields CDR1 SGHDN and CDR2 FVKESK. The CDR3 extends over 17 amino acids. V lost 2 bases, J lost 5 bases, and 6 bases stayed unmatched. Here the CDR3 DNA reads TGTGCCAGCAGCCAAACTAGCGGGAGGGCGTTTGACAATGAGCAGTTCTTC. It codes for CASSQTSGRAFDNEQFF.

The chain uses TRBV19 and TRBJ2-3; perhaps TRBD2 as D (6 bases). The length of the CDR3 is 14 residues. Germline V gives CDR1 LNHDA, CDR2 SQIVND (reference sequence). Trimming took off 7 bases at V and 3 bases at J, with 14 bases between the two ends. The CDR3 DNA follows: TGTGCCAGTACTTCCCTGGGGGGTACAGATACGCAGTATTTT. Residues: CASTSLGGTDTQYF. Full variable domain (outside the CDR3, taken from reference TRBV19 and TRBJ2-3): DGGITQSPKYLFRKEGQNVTLSCEQNLNHDAMYWYRQDPGQGLRLIYYSQIVNDFQKGDIAEGYSVSREKKESFPLTVTSAQKNPTAFYLCASTSLGGTDTQYFGPGTRLTVL.

This clone appeared once. This sequence joins TRBV6-6 and TRBJ1-3; D not certain. The V and J ends lost 6 bases and 0 bases respectively, with 12 bases between them. This CDR3 contains 15 residues. The germline CDR1 and CDR2 sequences are MNHNY and SVGAGI (reference sequence). CDR3 DNA: TGTGCCAGCAGCCGCCCCACCAACTCTGGAAACACCATATATTTT. Protein product: CASSRPTNSGNTIYF.

The chain links TRBV7-7 to TRBJ2-5; possibly TRBD1 for D (6 bases). There are 15 residues in the CDR3. Trimming pared 2 bases from V and 5 bases from J, leaving 15 bases between. The germline V gene has CDR1 SSHAT and CDR2 FNYEAQ (reference sequence). CDR3 coding DNA: TGTGCCAGCAGCTTAATGGGACAAGACCGGGAGACCCAGTACTTC. Translating it yields CASSLMGQDRETQYF.